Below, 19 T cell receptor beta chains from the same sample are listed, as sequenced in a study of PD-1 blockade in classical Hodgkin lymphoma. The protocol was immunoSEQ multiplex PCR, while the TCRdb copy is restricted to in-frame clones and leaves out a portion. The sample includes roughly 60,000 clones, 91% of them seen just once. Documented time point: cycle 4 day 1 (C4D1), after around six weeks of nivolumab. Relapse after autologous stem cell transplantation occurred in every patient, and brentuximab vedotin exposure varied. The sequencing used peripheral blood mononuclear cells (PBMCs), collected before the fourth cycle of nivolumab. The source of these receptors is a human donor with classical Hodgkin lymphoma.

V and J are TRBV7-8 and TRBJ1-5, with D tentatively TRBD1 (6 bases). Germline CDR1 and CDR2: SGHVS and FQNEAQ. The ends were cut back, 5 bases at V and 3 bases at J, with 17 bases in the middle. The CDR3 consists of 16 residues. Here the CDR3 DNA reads TGTGCCAGCAGCCGACAGGTGTGGTTGGTCAATCAGCCCCAGCATTTT. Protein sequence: CASSRQVWLVNQPQHF.

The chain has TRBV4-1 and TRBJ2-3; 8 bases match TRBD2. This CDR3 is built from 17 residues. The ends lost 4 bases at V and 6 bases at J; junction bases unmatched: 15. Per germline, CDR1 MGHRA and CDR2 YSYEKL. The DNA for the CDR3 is TGCGCCAGCAGCCTTCCGAAGGCGGGGGGTGATTTTGATACGCAGTATTTT. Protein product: CASSLPKAGGDFDTQYF.

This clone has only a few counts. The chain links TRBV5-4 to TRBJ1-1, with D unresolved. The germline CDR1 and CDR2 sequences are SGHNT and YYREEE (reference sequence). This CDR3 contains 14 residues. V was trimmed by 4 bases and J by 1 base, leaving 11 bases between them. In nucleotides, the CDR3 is TGTGCCAGCAGCCTCCCGAACCAGAACACTGAAGCTTTCTTT. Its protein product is CASSLPNQNTEAFF.

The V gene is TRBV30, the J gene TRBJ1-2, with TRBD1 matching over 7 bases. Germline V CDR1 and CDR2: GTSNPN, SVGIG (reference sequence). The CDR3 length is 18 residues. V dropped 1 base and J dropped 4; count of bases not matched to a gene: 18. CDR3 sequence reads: CAWSGLQGGGYGGYGYTF. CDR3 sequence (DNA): TGTGCCTGGAGTGGCCTCCAAGGAGGGGGCTACGGTGGCTATGGCTACACCTTC.

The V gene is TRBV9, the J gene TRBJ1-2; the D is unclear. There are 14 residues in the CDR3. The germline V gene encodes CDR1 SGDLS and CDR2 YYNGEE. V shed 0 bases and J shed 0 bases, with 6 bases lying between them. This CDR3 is CASSVGGPNYGYTF. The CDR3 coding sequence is TGTGCCAGCAGCGTAGGAGGTCCTAACTATGGCTACACCTTC.

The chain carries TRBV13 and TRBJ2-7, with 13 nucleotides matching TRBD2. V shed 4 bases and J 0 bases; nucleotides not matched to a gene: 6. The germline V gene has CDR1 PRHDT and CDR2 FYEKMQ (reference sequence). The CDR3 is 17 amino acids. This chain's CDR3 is CASSSGTSGARSYEQYF. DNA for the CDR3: TGTGCCAGCAGCTCCGGGACTAGCGGGGCCCGCTCCTACGAGCAGTACTTC.

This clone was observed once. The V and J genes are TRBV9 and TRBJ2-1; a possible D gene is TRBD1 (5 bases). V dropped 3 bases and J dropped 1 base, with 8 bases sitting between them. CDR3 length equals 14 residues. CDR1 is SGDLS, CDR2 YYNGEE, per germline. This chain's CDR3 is CASSGGFSYNEQFF. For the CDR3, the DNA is TGTGCCAGCAGCGGGGGCTTTTCCTACAATGAGCAGTTCTTC.

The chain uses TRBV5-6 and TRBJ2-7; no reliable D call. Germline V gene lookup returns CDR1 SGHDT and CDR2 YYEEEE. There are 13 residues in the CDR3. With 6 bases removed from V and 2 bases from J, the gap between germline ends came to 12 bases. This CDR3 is CASTQGLTYEQYF. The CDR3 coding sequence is TGTGCCAGCACCCAAGGGCTGACCTACGAGCAGTACTTC. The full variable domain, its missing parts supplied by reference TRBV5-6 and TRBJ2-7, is DAGVTQSPTHLIKTRGQQVTLRCSPKSGHDTVSWYQQALGQGPQFIFQYYEEEERQRGNFPDRFSGHQFPNYSSELNVNALLLGDSALYLCASTQGLTYEQYFGPGTRLTVT.

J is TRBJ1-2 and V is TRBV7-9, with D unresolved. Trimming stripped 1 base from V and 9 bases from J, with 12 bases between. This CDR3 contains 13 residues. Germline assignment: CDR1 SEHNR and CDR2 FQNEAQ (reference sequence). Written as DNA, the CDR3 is TGTGCCAGCAGCTTAGTTGGGGAAGCGAGCTACACCTTC. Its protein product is CASSLVGEASYTF.

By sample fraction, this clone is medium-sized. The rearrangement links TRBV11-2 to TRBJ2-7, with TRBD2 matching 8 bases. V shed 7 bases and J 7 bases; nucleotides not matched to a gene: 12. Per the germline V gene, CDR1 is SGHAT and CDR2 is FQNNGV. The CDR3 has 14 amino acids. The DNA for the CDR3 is TGTGCCAGCATGGTCCGTAGCGGGGTTGGTGAGCAGTACTTC. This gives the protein CASMVRSGVGEQYF.

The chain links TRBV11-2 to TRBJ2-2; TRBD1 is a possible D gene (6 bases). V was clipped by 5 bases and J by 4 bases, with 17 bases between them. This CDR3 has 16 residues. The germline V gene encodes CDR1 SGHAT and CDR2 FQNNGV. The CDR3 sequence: CASSLQRDIPTGELFF. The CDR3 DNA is TGTGCCAGCAGCCTCCAAAGGGACATCCCCACCGGGGAGCTGTTTTTT. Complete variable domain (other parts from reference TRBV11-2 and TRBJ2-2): EAGVAQSPRYKIIEKRQSVAFWCNPISGHATLYWYQQILGQGPKLLIQFQNNGVVDDSQLPKDRFSAERLKGVDSTLKIQPAKLEDSAVYLCASSLQRDIPTGELFFGEGSRLTVL.

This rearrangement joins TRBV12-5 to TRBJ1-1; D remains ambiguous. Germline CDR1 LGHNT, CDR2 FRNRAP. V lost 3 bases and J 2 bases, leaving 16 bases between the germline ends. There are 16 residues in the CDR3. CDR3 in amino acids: CASGLGRTTSNTEAFF. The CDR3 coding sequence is TGTGCTAGTGGTTTAGGCAGGACCACATCTAACACTGAAGCTTTCTTT.

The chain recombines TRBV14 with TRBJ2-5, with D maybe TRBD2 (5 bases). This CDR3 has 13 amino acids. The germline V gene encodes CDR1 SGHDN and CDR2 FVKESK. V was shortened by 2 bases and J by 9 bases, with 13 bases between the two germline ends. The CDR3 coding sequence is TGTGCCAGCAGCCAAACTAGTCCCAGTCCCCAGTACTTC. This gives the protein CASSQTSPSPQYF.

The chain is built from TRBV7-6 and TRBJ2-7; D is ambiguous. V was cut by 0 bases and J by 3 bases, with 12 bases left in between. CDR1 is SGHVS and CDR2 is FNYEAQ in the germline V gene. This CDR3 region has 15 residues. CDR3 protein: CASSLAPGPIYEQYF. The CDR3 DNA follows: TGTGCCAGCAGCTTAGCCCCCGGACCGATCTACGAGCAGTACTTC. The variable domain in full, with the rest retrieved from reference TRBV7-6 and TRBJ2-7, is GAGVSQSPRYKVTKRGQDVALRCDPISGHVSLYWYRQALGQGPEFLTYFNYEAQQDKSGLPNDRFSAERPEGSISTLTIQRTEQRDSAMYRCASSLAPGPIYEQYFGPGTRLTVT.

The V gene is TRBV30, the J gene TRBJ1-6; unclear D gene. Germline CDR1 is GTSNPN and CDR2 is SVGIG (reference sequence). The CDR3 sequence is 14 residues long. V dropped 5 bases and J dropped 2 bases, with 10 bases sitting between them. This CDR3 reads CAWGLEPYNSPLHF. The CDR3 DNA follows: TGTGCCTGGGGTTTGGAGCCCTATAATTCACCCCTCCACTTT.

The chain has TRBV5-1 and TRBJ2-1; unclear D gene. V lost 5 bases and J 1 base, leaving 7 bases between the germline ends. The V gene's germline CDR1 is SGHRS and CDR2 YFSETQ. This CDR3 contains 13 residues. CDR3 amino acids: CASRAASYNEQFF. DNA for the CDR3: TGCGCCAGCAGGGCGGCTTCCTACAATGAGCAGTTCTTC.

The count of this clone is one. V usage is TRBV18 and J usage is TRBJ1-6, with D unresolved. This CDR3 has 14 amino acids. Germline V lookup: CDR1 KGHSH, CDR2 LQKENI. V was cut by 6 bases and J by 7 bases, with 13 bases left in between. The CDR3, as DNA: TGTGCCAGCTCTCCCGATTCGGGAAATTCACCCCTCCACTTT. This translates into CASSPDSGNSPLHF. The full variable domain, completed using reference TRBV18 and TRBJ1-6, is NAGVMQNPRHLVRRRGQEARLRCSPMKGHSHVYWYRQLPEEGLKFMVYLQKENIIDESGMPKERFSAEFPKEGPSILRIQQVVRGDSAAYFCASSPDSGNSPLHFGNGTRLTVT.

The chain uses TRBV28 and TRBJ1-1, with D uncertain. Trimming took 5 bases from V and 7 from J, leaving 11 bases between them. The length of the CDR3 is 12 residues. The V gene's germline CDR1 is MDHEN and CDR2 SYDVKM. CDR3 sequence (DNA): TGTGCCAGCAGTCTACTCTGGGGTGAAGCTTTCTTT. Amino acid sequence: CASSLLWGEAFF.

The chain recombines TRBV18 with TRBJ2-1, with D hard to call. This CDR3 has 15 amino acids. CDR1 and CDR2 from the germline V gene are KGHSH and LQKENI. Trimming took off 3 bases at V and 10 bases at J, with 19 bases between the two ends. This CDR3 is CASSPTHHKRGEQFF. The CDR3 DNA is TGTGCCAGCTCACCTACACACCACAAACGCGGAGAGCAGTTCTTC.